This T cell receptor (beta chain) was identified during a study of metastatic and nonmetastatic thyroid tumors. Study summary: It was across blood and tumor or nodule tissue from malignant and benign thyroid patients that repertoires were compared.

In the authors' workflow: CDR3 differences across clinicopathological groups were used to build a distant-metastasis classifier for papillary thyroid cancer. Using MiXCR, TCRdb re-called clones from the PCR reads. These V and J calls derive from TCRdb rather than the authors' analysis. The sample holds around 26,000 clones, 3.5% to 4% seen once. CDR3 length equals 12 residues. Trimming took off 3 bases at V and 5 bases at J, with 7 bases between the two ends. CDR1 is SGHAT, CDR2 FQNNGV, per germline. Every patient underwent thyroid surgery untreated. This clone showed up just a few times. The antigen is not known. General study findings and limits: As reported, TCR beta diversity in blood and tumor was significantly higher in malignant thyroid tumors than in benign nodules.

The receptor's source is a male donor with papillary thyroid cancer or a benign thyroid nodule (not recorded which). Some clones in this sample may be carry-over from other donors' samples. The chain joins TRBV11-2 to TRBJ1-1; D gene unclear. The sequencing sample was made of blood. DNA of the CDR3: TGTGCCAGCAGCTTGTTGGGGACTGAAGCTTTCTTT. It is translated as CASSLLGTEAFF.